This TCR beta chain was documented in a study of patients and donors after allogeneic stem cell transplantation. This clonotype turned up a few times. Germline-derived CDR1 and CDR2 are GTSNPN and SVGIG (reference sequence). The CDR3 totals 17 residues. V shed 3 bases and J shed 0 bases, with 20 bases lying between them. A single record per CDR3 protein comes from TCRdb applying MiXCR to the RT-PCR reads. The table has around 200,000 distinct CDR3 sequences, around two fifths seen once; the top ten hold around 10%. This chain joins TRBV30 and TRBJ1-1; D is unresolved. This TCR was recovered from a human donor who was either an allogeneic HSCT recipient or a stem cell or donor lymphocyte infusion donor (not recorded which). It is not recorded whose cells these are; they may come from a transplant donor. The sample comprised blood, either unsorted or a sorted T cell fraction (not recorded which). The CDR3 region is CAWRGGVLLHLNTEAFF. The CDR3 coding sequence is TGTGCCTGGAGGGGAGGCGTCTTGCTACATTTGAACACTGAAGCTTTCTTT.